The TCR beta chain described here comes from a study of response to subunit inactivated influenza vaccine (dated by TCRdb to the late 2010s). Study-wide context: Deep quantitative profiling of the T cell receptor repertoire was used in the study to follow responses to a trivalent subunit inactivated influenza vaccine. Here is what the overall study found, with its caveats: According to the authors, only a limited number of new T cells may be recruited by each seasonal influenza vaccination.

The germline ends are 14 bases apart after V is trimmed by 1 base and J by 3 bases. The CDR3 spans 16 residues, from the cysteine through the phenylalanine. Just the 48-base CDR3 DNA is kept, in frame starting at base 1. The germline V gene gives CDR1 as SGHRS and CDR2 as YFSETQ. In its sample, this clonotype was seen many times. Its antigen is not yet known. No base-level quality is on record; no much larger clone is a single base apart. The receptor library was made with RT-PCR. Sequencing relied on an Illumina HiSeq 2500. The public reads were quality trimmed at Q25 with fastp and then assembled into clones with MiXCR by TCRdb, keeping productive beta chains. Every CDR3 protein is listed once, alongside the most common genes and DNA of its rows. The sample has approximately 680,000 distinct CDR3 sequences on record, 15% to 18% of them singletons. Clones ranked in the top ten supply roughly 11% of the sample.

The sequence joins TRBV5-1 to TRBJ2-1; the D gene cannot be named for sure. This material consisted of PBMCs from blood, taken about 13 days after vaccination. The receptor comes from a man over 45 who received an inactivated influenza vaccine. Donor details come from another sample of the same person, matched by shared clones. The CDR3 reads as follows: CASSLWAADHYNEQFF. The DNA sequence follows: TGCGCCAGCAGCTTGTGGGCGGCCGATCACTACAATGAGCAGTTCTTC.